The 2 T cell receptor beta chains given below trace back to one sample, sequenced in a study of blood T cell repertoires in COVID-19. Clones were read by immunoSEQ multiplex PCR, and TCRdb kept only the in-frame ones, dropping some. The sample holds approximately 110,000 clones, 75% to 85% seen once. Sample: peripheral blood. The receptors stem from a woman in her sixties or seventies with acute or convalescent COVID-19.

V gene TRBV7-2 combines with J gene TRBJ2-1, with 8 bases identical to TRBD2. The CDR3 runs 16 residues. Per the germline V gene, CDR1 is SGHTA and CDR2 is FQGNSA. Trimming took 3 bases from V and 1 from J; bases not matched to a gene: 5. CDR3 amino acids: CASSFRAGGSYNEQFF. CDR3 nucleotide sequence: TGTGCCAGCAGCTTTCGTGCGGGAGGTTCCTACAATGAGCAGTTCTTC. The variable domain in full, completed from reference TRBV7-2 and TRBJ2-1, reads GAGVSQSPSNKVTEKGKDVELRCDPISGHTALYWYRQSLGQGLEFLIYFQGNSAPDKSGLPSDRFSAERTGGSVSTLTIQRTQQEDSAVYLCASSFRAGGSYNEQFFGPGTRLTVL.

In this sample, this clone turned up a few times. The chain joins TRBV5-5 to TRBJ1-6, with D maybe TRBD1 (6 bases). This CDR3 contains 15 residues. V lost 0 bases and J lost 9, with 13 bases in between. CDR1 is SGHKS, CDR2 YYEKEE, per germline (reference sequence). CDR3 nucleotides: TGTGCCAGCAGCTTGGGTGGGGGCCTAGGTTCACCCCTCCACTTT. It specifies CASSLGGGLGSPLHF.